One and the same sample provided the 8 T cell receptor beta chains below, sequenced in a study of T cells in Graves' hyperthyroidism and ophthalmopathy. What was amplified from RNA transcripts were TCR beta CDR3 regions. When the TCR CDR3 underwent first-round RT-PCR, the HTBI primer set was used. Using its own MiXCR run on the multiplex PCR reads, TCRdb lists one record per CDR3 protein. Of about 130,000 distinct CDR3 sequences in the sample, around 21% were seen once. The sample was blood. The receptors shown here come from a woman between 45 and 60 years old with Graves' hyperthyroidism that later progressed to Graves' ophthalmopathy.

J is TRBJ2-2 and V is TRBV19; 8 nucleotides match TRBD2. The germline CDR1 and CDR2 sequences are LNHDA and SQIVND (reference sequence). Trimming cost V 5 bases and J 3 bases; bases outside gene matches: 8. This CDR3 comprises 16 residues. The CDR3: CASSPIAGYDTGELFF. Written as DNA, the CDR3 is TGTGCCAGTAGTCCAATAGCGGGATATGACACCGGGGAGCTGTTTTTT. Full variable domain (outside the CDR3, taken from reference TRBV19 and TRBJ2-2): DGGITQSPKYLFRKEGQNVTLSCEQNLNHDAMYWYRQDPGQGLRLIYYSQIVNDFQKGDIAEGYSVSREKKESFPLTVTSAQKNPTAFYLCASSPIAGYDTGELFFGEGSRLTVL.

The sample holds many counts of this clonotype. The rearrangement uses TRBV28 and TRBJ1-2; no clear D. V lost 2 bases to trimming and J lost 4 bases, with 11 bases between them. The CDR3 is made up of 14 amino acids. Germline CDR1 is MDHEN and CDR2 is SYDVKM. The CDR3, as DNA: TGTGCCAGCAGTTTAAGGGTGGGGAGCTATGGCTACACCTTC. Protein sequence: CASSLRVGSYGYTF.

This clonotype has more than one count but fewer than ten. This chain uses TRBV7-9 with TRBJ2-3; TRBD1 is a possible D gene (5 bases). Germline lookup yields CDR1 SEHNR and CDR2 FQNEAQ (reference sequence). Trimming shortened V by 2 bases and J by 6 bases, and 18 bases separated the two germline ends. CDR3 length: 16 residues. CDR3 amino acids: CASSLRDRTKGDTQYF. CDR3 DNA sequence: TGTGCCAGCAGCTTAAGAGACAGAACCAAAGGGGATACGCAGTATTTT.

J is TRBJ2-3 and V is TRBV11-3, with TRBD2 as a possible D gene (7 bases). Germline V CDR1 and CDR2: SGHNT, YENEEA. V was trimmed by 5 bases and J by 2 bases, leaving 17 bases between them. This CDR3 has 16 amino acids. The CDR3 spells CASSPQGRGSTDTQYF. CDR3 nucleotides: TGTGCCAGCAGCCCCCAGGGGAGGGGGTCCACAGATACGCAGTATTTT.

The rearrangement links TRBV27 to TRBJ2-5, with TRBD2 identical over 9 bases. Trimming removed 8 bases from V and 5 bases from J; junction bases left unmatched: 6. The length of the CDR3 is 13 residues. CDR1 and CDR2 (germline): MNHEY, SMNVEV (reference sequence). In DNA, the CDR3 is TGTGCCAGCCGGCTAGCGGGACTGGAGACCCAGTACTTC. Its protein product is CASRLAGLETQYF.

The J gene is TRBJ2-7, the V gene TRBV2; a weak D match, TRBD1 (6 bases). The CDR3 is 13 residues long. Deletions cut 1 base from V and 6 bases from J, with 10 bases between. Germline V gene lookup returns CDR1 SNHLY and CDR2 FYNNEI. The CDR3 bases are TGTGCCAGCAGTGAAGGGCAGGGGCGCGAGCAGTACTTC. Protein: CASSEGQGREQYF. Looking up the rest from reference TRBV2 and TRBJ2-7 gives the full variable domain: EPEVTQTPSHQVTQMGQEVILRCVPISNHLYFYWYRQILGQKVEFLVSFYNNEISEKSEIFDDQFSVERPDGSNFTLKIRSTKLEDSAMYFCASSEGQGREQYFGPGTRLTVT.

J is TRBJ2-5 and V is TRBV11-2; TRBD2 matches at 7 bases. CDR1 and CDR2 from the germline V gene are SGHAT and FQNNGV. V dropped 5 bases and J dropped 5; count of bases not matched to a gene: 5. The CDR3 length is 13 residues. DNA of the CDR3: TGTGCCAGCAGCCCGGCCGGGGGGGAGACCCAGTACTTC. Residues: CASSPAGGETQYF.

This clonotype appeared many times. The rearrangement uses TRBV5-1 and TRBJ1-5; unclear D gene. Germline CDR1 is SGHRS and CDR2 is YFSETQ. Trimming left V 1 base short and J 6 bases short, with 17 bases between. CDR3 length equals 16 residues. The CDR3 region is CASSLSGYGEGQPQHF. CDR3 DNA: TGCGCCAGCAGCTTGTCCGGTTACGGGGAGGGTCAGCCCCAGCATTTT.